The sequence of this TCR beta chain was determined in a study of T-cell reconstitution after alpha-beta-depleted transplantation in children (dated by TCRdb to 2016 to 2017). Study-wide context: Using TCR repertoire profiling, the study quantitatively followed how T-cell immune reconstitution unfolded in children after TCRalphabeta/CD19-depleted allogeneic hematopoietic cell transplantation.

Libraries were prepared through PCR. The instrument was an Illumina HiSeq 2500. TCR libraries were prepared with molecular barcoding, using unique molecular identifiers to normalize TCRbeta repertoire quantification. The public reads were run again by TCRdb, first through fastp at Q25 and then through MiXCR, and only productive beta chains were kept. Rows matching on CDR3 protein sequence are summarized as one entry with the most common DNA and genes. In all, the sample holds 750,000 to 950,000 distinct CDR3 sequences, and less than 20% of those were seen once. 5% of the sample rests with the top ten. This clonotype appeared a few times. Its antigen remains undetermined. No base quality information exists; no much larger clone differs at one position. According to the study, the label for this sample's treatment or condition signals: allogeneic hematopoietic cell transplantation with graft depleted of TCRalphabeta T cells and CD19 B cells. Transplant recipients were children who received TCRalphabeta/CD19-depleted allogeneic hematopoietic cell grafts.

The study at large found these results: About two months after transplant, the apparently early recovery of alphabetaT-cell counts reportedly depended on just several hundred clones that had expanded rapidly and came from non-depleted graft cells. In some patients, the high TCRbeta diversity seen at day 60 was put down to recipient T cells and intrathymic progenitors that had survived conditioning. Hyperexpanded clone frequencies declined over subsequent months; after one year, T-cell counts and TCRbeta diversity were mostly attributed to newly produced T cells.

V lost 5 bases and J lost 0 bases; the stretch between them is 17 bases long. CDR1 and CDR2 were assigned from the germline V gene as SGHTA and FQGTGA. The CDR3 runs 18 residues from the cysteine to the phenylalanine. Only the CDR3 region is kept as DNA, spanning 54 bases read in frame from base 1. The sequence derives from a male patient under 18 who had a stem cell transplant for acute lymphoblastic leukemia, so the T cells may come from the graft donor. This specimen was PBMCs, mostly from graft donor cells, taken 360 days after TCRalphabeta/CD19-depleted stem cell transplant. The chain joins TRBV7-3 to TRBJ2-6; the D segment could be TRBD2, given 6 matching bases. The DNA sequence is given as TGTGCCAGCAGCACCCGGGGGACTCCATACTCTGGGGCCAACGTCCTGACTTTC. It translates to CASSTRGTPYSGANVLTF.